This T cell receptor beta chain was captured in a study of beta chain features in type 1 diabetes. General study points: No resolution was reached here on whether HLA type influences TCRB rearrangement. Patients with type 1 diabetes showed fewer VDJ junction insertions and more deletions.

Details on this clone: The target antigen is unknown.

Every bit of the isolated RNA underwent reverse transcription, so sequencing read expressed TCRB transcripts. Sequencing used immunoSEQ multiplex PCR; TCRdb keeps in-frame clones, though not all of them. The sample includes over 500,000 clones, around 16% of them seen just once. All sorted populations exceeded 95% purity. Trimming cost V 3 bases and J 4 bases, with 13 bases left between them. The CDR3 loop spans 15 amino acids. The germline CDR1 and CDR2 sequences are MNHEY and SVGAGI. The genes are TRBV6-5 and TRBJ1-5; a possible D gene is TRBD1 (5 bases). Sequenced material: naive CD4+ T cells from blood. The sequence derives from a young man in good health. The CDR3 sequence: CASSYGHLSNQPQHF. CDR3 nucleotides: TGTGCCAGCAGTTATGGACACCTTTCTAATCAGCCCCAGCATTTT.